One T cell receptor (beta chain) is described in this entry. This sample stems from a study of blood T cell repertoires in COVID-19. At the level of the study: The samples span acute and convalescent COVID-19 from the United States, Italy and Spain.

How the authors handled the data: Cell counts per sample came from amplifying reference gene primers. Profiling relied on immunoSEQ multiplex PCR, and the TCRdb table lists in-frame clones only, not all of them. That table supplies the V and J calls and clone size; D and trimming were determined from the DNA. The profile shows tens of thousands of clones, more than 70% of them singletons. The CDR3 loop spans 18 amino acids. With 2 bases clipped from V and 3 bases from J, the junction kept 16 bases outside the gene matches. CDR1 and CDR2 (germline): GTSNPN, SVGIG (reference sequence). The material sequenced was peripheral blood. The sequence was collected from an elderly woman in a cohort sampled during active or convalescent COVID-19. V and J are TRBV30 and TRBJ2-7; 10 nucleotides match TRBD1. The CDR3 loop reads CAWSPGGTGVTFYYEQYV. In DNA, the CDR3 is TGTGCCTGGAGTCCCGGTGGGACAGGGGTCACGTTCTACTACGAGCAGTACGTC.